A selection of T cell receptor beta chains follows, all from one sample in a study of human T cells and chemical hapten exposure. TCRdb analysed the RACE reads with MiXCR anew, one entry per CDR3 protein. The table lists fewer than 350,000 distinct CDR3 sequences, around 7.3% of them singletons, with 0.9% to 1.5% in the top ten. Sequencing used whole blood, obtained in connection with sensitization to the hapten diphenylcyclopropenone (DPC). The receptors derive from a man younger than 35 with alopecia areata. Some clones in this sample may be carry-over from other donors' samples. Each CDR3 is given with its conserved first and last residue. The D gene is left open where the match is weak. Size values are once, few and many counts, or a class for expanded clones, and some rows have none.

-,TRBV3-1,TRBJ2-1,many,TGTGCCAGCAGCCATGAGGGTAATGAGCAGTTCTTC,CASSHEGNEQFF
TRBD1,TRBV20-1,TRBJ2-4,few,TGCAGTGCTATCGACAGGGCCTTCAAAAACATTCAGTACTTC,CSAIDRAFKNIQYF
-,TRBV9,TRBJ1-1,few,TGTGCCAGCAGCGTAGGACACGACACTGAAGCTTTCTTT,CASSVGHDTEAFF
-,TRBV29-1,TRBJ2-7,few,TGCAGCGTTGAAATTCAAACCTACGAGCAGTACTTC,CSVEIQTYEQYF
-,TRBV7-8,TRBJ2-5,-,TGTGCCAGCAGCTTAGGGGGCCTTCGAAGTGAGACCCAGTACTTC,CASSLGGLRSETQYF
TRBD2,TRBV7-3,TRBJ2-1,many,TGTGCCAGCAGCTTACGACTAGCATGGCCCTCCAATGAGCAGTTCTTC,CASSLRLAWPSNEQFF
-,TRBV12-3/TRBV12-4,TRBJ2-6,-,TGTGCCAGCGGAAAGGTACAGGCTGGGGCCAACGTCCTGACTTTC,CASGKVQAGANVLTF
TRBD1,TRBV5-1,TRBJ1-1,many,TGCGCCAGCAGCTCTGGGACAGGGATAACTGAAGCTTTCTTT,CASSSGTGITEAFF
TRBD1,TRBV24-1,TRBJ2-3,-,TGTGCCACCAGTGATTTGTGGACAGGCTCAGATACGCAGTATTTT,CATSDLWTGSDTQYF
-,TRBV6-6,TRBJ1-1,many,TGTGCCAGCAGTTACTCGGTGGATGGCACTGAAGCTTTCTTT,CASSYSVDGTEAFF
TRBD1,TRBV7-9,TRBJ2-3,many,TGTGCCAGCAGCTTCCGACAGGGGGATTCAGATACGCAGTATTTT,CASSFRQGDSDTQYF
-,TRBV27,TRBJ2-1,-,TGTGCCAGCCTCATGGGAGGGGGGTTGTACAATGAGCAGTTCTTC,CASLMGGGLYNEQFF
TRBD2,TRBV4-1,TRBJ2-2,many,TGCGCCAGCAGCCAAACTAGCGGATACGACACCGGGGAGCTGTTTTTT,CASSQTSGYDTGELFF
-,TRBV20-1,TRBJ1-5,-,TGCAGTGCCCCTGGGGCGGTTGGGACGCCCCAGCATTTT,CSAPGAVGTPQHF
TRBD1,TRBV28,TRBJ2-5,many,TGTGCCAGCAGTCCTAGGGGGCCGGAGACCCAGTACTTC,CASSPRGPETQYF
TRBD1,TRBV7-2,TRBJ1-2,-,TGTGCCAGCAGCAACTACAGGGGGGTTGACTATGGCTACACCTTC,CASSNYRGVDYGYTF
-,TRBV20-1,TRBJ1-5,many,TGCAGTGCTAGAAGGGCATCCTATAGCAATCAGCCCCAGCATTTT,CSARRASYSNQPQHF
-,TRBV27,TRBJ1-2,few,TGTGCCAGCAGTTTCCCCTATTTTGGCGGCTACACCTTC,CASSFPYFGGYTF
TRBD1,TRBV4-2,TRBJ2-7,-,TGTGCCAGCAGCCAAGGACAGGGTGACTACGAGCAGTACTTC,CASSQGQGDYEQYF
-,TRBV5-1,TRBJ2-5,few,TGCGCCAGCAGTCCGGGGCTTTTTCAAGAGACCCAGTACTTC,CASSPGLFQETQYF
-,TRBV6-1,TRBJ2-2,many,TGTGCCAGCAGTATTCCAGGGGAAGCCGGGGAGCTGTTTTTT,CASSIPGEAGELFF
-,TRBV7-3,TRBJ2-3,few,TGTGCCAGCAGCTTGGACGATACGCAGTATTTT,CASSLDDTQYF
-,TRBV28,TRBJ1-4,-,TGTGCCAGCAGTTTCGGGACCATGGGTAATGAAAAACTGTTTTTT,CASSFGTMGNEKLFF
-,TRBV20-1,TRBJ1-1,-,TGCAGTGCTGGGCCCCCGGGGGGCTCGAACACTGAAGCTTTCTTT,CSAGPPGGSNTEAFF
TRBD1,TRBV29-1,TRBJ2-1,-,TGCAGCGTTAAACTTACGACAGGGGGCTCCTACAATGTGCAGTTCTTC,CSVKLTTGGSYNVQFF
-,TRBV20-1,TRBJ1-2,few,TGCAGTGCTAGAGAAGGGGGAAACTATGGCTACACCTTC,CSAREGGNYGYTF
TRBD2,TRBV7-2,TRBJ2-2,-,TGTGCCAGCAGGACTCCTGCGGGGGGCAACACCGGGGAGCTGTTTTTT,CASRTPAGGNTGELFF
-,TRBV7-9,TRBJ2-1,-,TGTGCCAGCAGCTTAGGCGCCCTGGGGTCGCGTAAGATCGATGAGCAGTTCTTC,CASSLGALGSRKIDEQFF
TRBD1,TRBV7-9,TRBJ1-2,few,TGTGCCAGCAGCTCGACAGGGTACTATGGCTACACCTTC,CASSSTGYYGYTF
-,TRBV5-1,TRBJ1-1,few,TGCGCCAGCAGCGTCCACAGGGTCAACACTGAAGCTTTCTTT,CASSVHRVNTEAFF
TRBD2,TRBV27,TRBJ2-3,-,TGTGCCAGCAGTTTAAGCCAGCGGGGGTTAACAGATACGCAGTATTTT,CASSLSQRGLTDTQYF
-,TRBV20-1,TRBJ2-2,few,TGCAGTGCTAGAGATACGAACACCGGGGAGCTGTTTTTT,CSARDTNTGELFF
TRBD1,TRBV7-8,TRBJ1-1,-,TGTGCCAGCAGCTTAGCCGGGACAGGTCCACCGAACACTGAAGCTTTCTTT,CASSLAGTGPPNTEAFF